Sequencing of this T cell receptor (beta chain) was carried out in a study of PD-L1 blockade in urothelial cancer. Across the study: From about 2014, patients received atezolizumab, given as 1,200 mg intravenously every 3 weeks. Blood was subjected to analysis at 3 weeks (second dose) and 6 weeks following treatment start. Per blood sample, T cells had a median of approximately 150,000.

Notes on this clone: What it binds is not known.

Indicated time point: pretreatment peripheral blood. CDR3 length: 17 residues. J gave up 4 bases and V 4 bases, and 12 bases lay outside the gene matches. Germline lookup yields CDR1 LGHNA and CDR2 YSLEER. The method was immunoSEQ multiplex PCR; TCRdb's version includes in-frame clones alone and lacks a portion of them. The table has fewer than 85,000 clones, around 83% seen once. Regarding the study as a whole: In blood at 3 weeks, tumor-associated clones expanded more among patients with durable benefit.

V and J are TRBV4-3 and TRBJ1-2, with 10 bases matching TRBD1. The material was PBMCs, obtained around atezolizumab (anti-PD-L1) treatment. This TCR derives from a woman in her seventies with urothelial cancer. The CDR3 DNA sequence: TGCGCCAGCAGCCTTAATTTCGGGACAGGGGAGGTCTATGGCTACACCTTC. Encoded protein: CASSLNFGTGEVYGYTF.